This T cell receptor beta chain originates from a study of shared clonotypes between healthy human individuals. The V and J ends lost 3 bases and 4 bases respectively, with 12 bases between them. The CDR3 is 14 residues long. Germline-derived CDR1 and CDR2 are GTSNPN and SVGIG (reference sequence). Regarding this clone: This likely reflects a read error, since a far larger clone is one base away.

In the source study's methods: From ImmunoSEQ came sequences covering only the junction and carrying no quality scores, so filtering differed. Profiling relied on immunoSEQ multiplex PCR, and the TCRdb table lists in-frame clones only, not all of them. That table is the source of V, J and clone size, and D and trimming were worked out from the DNA. The table shows about 500,000 clones, with 77% occurring only once. The chain links TRBV30 to TRBJ2-2; D possibly corresponds to TRBD2 (5 bases). Sequencing was performed on PBMCs. This clonotype was sampled from a woman aged 40 to 50 in good health. Some clones in this sample may be carry-over from other donors' samples. The CDR3 DNA is TGTGCCTGGAGCCCCGGACTGAGCACCGGGGAGCTGTTTTTT. Residues: CAWSPGLSTGELFF.